This entry concerns a single T cell receptor beta chain. Antigen: not known. TCRdb analysed the 5' RACE reads with MiXCR anew, one entry per CDR3 protein. The sample carries around 42,000 distinct CDR3 sequences, 2.7% recorded once. This sample was included in a study of CD8 T cells in ankylosing spondylitis. Study conclusions and caveats: Past studies reported some motif variants in reactive arthritis synovial fluid and blood.

The CDR3 runs to 16 residues. Germline CDR1 SGDLS, CDR2 YYNGEE. Trimming at V came to 3 bases and at J to 6 bases, leaving 14 bases not matched to a gene. The source material was blood, either unsorted or a sorted T cell fraction (not recorded which). J is TRBJ2-7 and V is TRBV9; 8 nucleotides agree with TRBD2. This TCR derives from a male donor with ankylosing spondylitis or in good health (not recorded which). Here the CDR3 reads CASSAGAGIAGIEQYF. The CDR3 coding sequence is TGTGCCAGCAGCGCAGGGGCCGGAATAGCGGGAATCGAGCAGTACTTC.